These T cell receptor beta chains were read from a single sample in a study of regulatory T cells in long-lasting Graves disease. TCRdb reprocessed the multiplex PCR reads via MiXCR and lists one record per CDR3 protein. The sample lists about 350,000 distinct CDR3 sequences; about 16% were seen once. These same records also appear under a second study, on T cells in Graves' hyperthyroidism and ophthalmopathy.

The sequenced sample was peripheral blood mononuclear cells (PBMCs), obtained at new diagnosis, from a patient treated with antithyroid drugs. Source of these receptors: a woman between 18 and 29 years old with Graves disease. CDR3s include the opening cysteine and the closing phenylalanine or tryptophan. Fields, in order: V gene, J gene, D gene, CDR3 length, clone size, CDR3 DNA, CDR3 protein. The D gene is left open where the match is weak. Expanded clones are given a class, and other clones once, few, many or no size at all.

TRBV6-1,TRBJ2-2,.,13,.,TGTGCCAGCATCGAGACCCCCAAACGGGAGCTGTTTTTT,CASIETPKRELFF
TRBV28,TRBJ2-1,.,16,many,TGTGCCAGCAGTTTATCGACGGGCGGGTCCTACAATGAGCAGTTCTTC,CASSLSTGGSYNEQFF
TRBV3-1,TRBJ1-2,.,15,many,TGTGCCAGCAGCCAAGATCAGGGGCGCGTCTATGGCTACACCTTC,CASSQDQGRVYGYTF
TRBV7-2,TRBJ2-5,TRBD2,17,many,TGTGCCAGCAGCGCCTGGACTAGCGGGGGGTTACAAGAGACCCAGTACTTC,CASSAWTSGGLQETQYF
TRBV6-5,TRBJ1-2,.,14,many,TGTGCCAGCAGTTACTCGGCAGCCAACTATGGCTACACCTTC,CASSYSAANYGYTF
TRBV6-1,TRBJ1-2,.,15,.,TGTGCCAGCATCGGCGGGGGGATAGGCAACTATGGCTACACCTTC,CASIGGGIGNYGYTF
TRBV2,TRBJ2-1,TRBD2,17,.,TGTGCCAGCAGTGAGAGACTAGCGGGAGTACCCTACAATGAGCAGTTCTTC,CASSERLAGVPYNEQFF
TRBV18,TRBJ1-1,TRBD1,14,many,TGTGCCAGCTCACCAGAAACAGGGGGGGTTGAAGCTTTCTTT,CASSPETGGVEAFF
TRBV3-1,TRBJ2-1,.,15,many,TGTGCCAGCAGCCAATCAGGGGGGTCGGCCAATGAGCAGTTCTTC,CASSQSGGSANEQFF
TRBV24-1,TRBJ2-5,TRBD2,14,many,TGTGCCACCAGTGAAACCTCTAGCGGAGAGACCCAGTACTTC,CATSETSSGETQYF
TRBV30,TRBJ2-3,.,11,many,TGTGCCTGGAGTGTACAAGATACGCAGTATTTT,CAWSVQDTQYF
TRBV2,TRBJ1-1,.,14,many,TGTGCCAGCAGTCGGTCCATATTGAACACTGAAGCTTTCTTT,CASSRSILNTEAFF
TRBV5-1,TRBJ2-7,.,15,once,TGCGCCAGCAGCTTGGGACAGGGAGGCTCCTACGAGCGGTACTTC,CASSLGQGGSYERYF
TRBV5-1,TRBJ2-1,TRBD2,13,many,TGCGCCAGCAGCTCTACGGGGGGGGATGAGCAGTTCTTC,CASSSTGGDEQFF
TRBV11-2,TRBJ2-7,TRBD2,15,few,TGTGCCAGCAGCTCGGGACTAGCGGCATCCTACGAGCAGTACTTC,CASSSGLAASYEQYF
TRBV30,TRBJ1-1,.,16,many,TGTGCCTGGAGTTACGTCTCGGGACGGACGAACACTGAAGCTTTCTTT,CAWSYVSGRTNTEAFF
TRBV12-5,TRBJ1-4,.,15,.,TGTGCTAGTGGTCTCCCCTATTGCCTGGTTGAAAAACTGTTTTTT,CASGLPYCLVEKLFF
TRBV3-1,TRBJ2-7,TRBD2,14,many,TGTGCCAGCAGCCAAGCGGGAGGTGCAGGGGAGCAGTACTTC,CASSQAGGAGEQYF
TRBV5-6,TRBJ2-1,.,15,many,TGTGCCAGCAGGTTAAGAGCCGGGTTCTACAATGAGCAGTTCTTC,CASRLRAGFYNEQFF
TRBV19,TRBJ1-5,.,17,few,TGTGCCAGTAGAAACAAAAGACAAGGGGGGCTGGATCAGCCCCAGCATTTT,CASRNKRQGGLDQPQHF
TRBV12-3/TRBV12-4,TRBJ2-7,.,14,many,TGTGCCAGCAGTAAAGGGACCGATCCCTACGAGCAGTACTTC,CASSKGTDPYEQYF
TRBV27,TRBJ2-1,TRBD2,16,many,TGTGCCAGCAGCTTCTCTCCGGGACTAGCCTACAATGAGCAGTTCTTC,CASSFSPGLAYNEQFF
TRBV11-2,TRBJ1-2,.,12,.,TGTGCCAGCAGCCGGACTATCTATGGCTACACCTTC,CASSRTIYGYTF
TRBV5-1,TRBJ2-1,TRBD1,15,many,TGCGCCAGCAGCTTGGGGGACAGTCCCTACAATGAGCAGTTCTTC,CASSLGDSPYNEQFF
TRBV20-1,TRBJ2-3,.,14,many,TGCAGCACGACCCCTCTATCTGGCACAGATACGCAGTATTTT,CSTTPLSGTDTQYF
TRBV28,TRBJ1-1,.,11,many,TGTGCCAGCAGGGGCCTTACCGGGGCTTTCTTT,CASRGLTGAFF
TRBV20-1,TRBJ2-7,.,15,many,TGCAGTGCTAGGAATTCGTTTGCTGCCCCCTACGAGCAGTACTTC,CSARNSFAAPYEQYF
TRBV5-1,TRBJ2-1,TRBD2,16,.,TGTGCCAGCAGCACCAGGACTAGCGGATTCTACAATGAGCAGTTCTTC,CASSTRTSGFYNEQFF
TRBV5-1,TRBJ2-1,.,12,.,TGCGCCAGCAGCTTGTCGGGAATTGAGCAGTTCTTC,CASSLSGIEQFF
TRBV5-6,TRBJ1-2,.,13,.,TGTGCCAGCAGCTTAGTGGGGGCTGGGAGCTACACCTTC,CASSLVGAGSYTF
TRBV11-2,TRBJ1-1,.,15,many,TGTGCCAGCAGCGCCCAGTGGGGGACATACACTGAAGCTTTCTTT,CASSAQWGTYTEAFF
TRBV2,TRBJ2-5,.,14,many,TGTGCCAGCAGGATTGGTTCAGGGAAAGAGACCCAGTACTTC,CASRIGSGKETQYF